This T cell receptor beta chain is drawn from a study of blood T cell repertoires in COVID-19. Study as a whole: Spain, Italy and the United States supplied samples that represented acute and convalescent COVID-19.

V gave up 4 bases and J gave up 2 bases; unmatched junction bases: 4. The germline V gene has CDR1 LGHDT and CDR2 YNNKEL (reference sequence). This CDR3 is 15 amino acids long. Profiling relied on immunoSEQ multiplex PCR, and the TCRdb table lists in-frame clones only, not all of them. This repertoire shows fewer than 400,000 clones, around 87% found once; its top ten account for roughly 3.1%. The chain couples TRBV3-1 (or the pseudogene TRBV3-2) to TRBJ2-7, with 11 bases lining up with TRBD2. The TCR originated in a human donor in a cohort sampled during active COVID-19. Sequences were obtained from peripheral blood. CDR3 nucleotide sequence: TGTGCCAGCAGCCCCGCTAGCGGGGGGACCTACGAGCAGTACTTC. Translation: CASSPASGGTYEQYF.